The 4 T cell receptor beta chains below all came from one sample that was sequenced in a study of blood T cell repertoires in COVID-19. The method was immunoSEQ multiplex PCR; TCRdb's version includes in-frame clones alone and lacks a portion of them. Among 190,000 or so clones listed, around 85% were seen once. Specimen: peripheral blood. Source of these receptors: a man aged 45-65 years who had recovered from COVID-19.

The rearrangement joins TRBV18 to TRBJ1-5; D remains ambiguous. The ends were cut back, 3 bases at V and 10 bases at J, with 16 bases in the middle. The CDR3 spans 14 residues. The V gene's germline CDR1 is KGHSH and CDR2 LQKENI. The CDR3 sequence is CASSPGAREGPQHF. CDR3 nucleotides: TGTGCCAGCTCACCTGGTGCCAGAGAGGGACCCCAGCATTTT.

The gene calls are TRBV7-3 and TRBJ2-7; tentative D call: TRBD2 (6 bases). Germline-derived CDR1 and CDR2 are SGHTA and FQGTGA. Trimming left V 2 bases short and J 6 bases short, with 17 bases between. The CDR3 length is 15 residues. The CDR3 protein is CASSLEAGSVAEQYF. The CDR3 DNA sequence: TGTGCCAGCAGCTTAGAGGCCGGGAGTGTGGCCGAGCAGTACTTC. Looking up the rest from reference TRBV7-3 and TRBJ2-7 gives the full variable domain: GAGVSQTPSNKVTEKGKYVELRCDPISGHTALYWYRQSLGQGPEFLIYFQGTGAADDSGLPNDRFFAVRPEGSVSTLKIQRTERGDSAVYLCASSLEAGSVAEQYFGPGTRLTVT.

The chain combines TRBV5-4 with TRBJ2-5; 8 bases agree with TRBD1. The trim removed 2 bases at V and 5 bases at J, leaving 17 bases unmatched. Per germline, CDR1 SGHNT and CDR2 YYREEE (reference sequence). The CDR3 runs to 18 residues. CDR3 protein: CASSFGTPGQGARETQYF. In nucleotides, the CDR3 is TGTGCCAGCAGCTTTGGGACCCCCGGACAGGGAGCAAGGGAGACCCAGTACTTC.

The rearrangement joins TRBV27 to TRBJ1-2; 11 bases map to TRBD1. V dropped 2 bases and J dropped 5; count of bases not matched to a gene: 1. Germline CDR1 and CDR2: MNHEY and SMNVEV (reference sequence). This CDR3 is built from 14 residues. CDR3 sequence: CASSLGDRGYGYTF. In nucleotides, the CDR3 is TGTGCCAGCAGTTTAGGGGACAGGGGGTATGGCTACACCTTC.